This T cell receptor (beta chain) stems from a study of T cells and copy number aberrations in small-cell lung cancer (dated by TCRdb to the early 2020s). Looking at the study overall: TCR repertoire sequencing was paired with whole-exome sequencing of the same tumor regions to relate T cell metrics to mutations and copy number aberrations. Tumor TCR data were available for 17 patients, and about 14 patients had TCR data from both tumor and normal tissue.

General study outcomes and caveats: All specimens consisted of formalin-fixed paraffin-embedded tissue, which is known to introduce sequencing artifacts. Compared with adjacent lung tissue, tumors showed lower T-cell density, richness and clonality, although the density difference was not significant. The study was limited by a small sample size because surgical resection is uncommon in small-cell lung cancer, and the findings require validation.

The immunoSEQ hsTCRB Kit, with multiplexed V- and J-gene primers, was used to amplify TCR-beta CDR3 regions from genomic DNA. Unique DNA barcodes were added in a second PCR, and the samples were pooled together with one negative control and one positive control. Pooled TCR-beta libraries were sequenced on an Illumina MiSeq with a 150-cycle paired-end protocol. Under the source paper's analysis protocol: Adaptive Biotechnologies processed the raw sequencing data into a report containing normalized, annotated TCR-beta repertoires. To compute T-cell density, TCR-beta templates were normalized to usable DNA, with usable DNA estimated through amplification of housekeeping genes. Richness counted unique rearrangements, and clonality was defined as 1 minus Pielou's evenness. What TCRdb holds here is the immuneACCESS table cut down to in-frame rearrangements. Part of the clones is not present; checked against another copy, under half of the missing clones reflect an unresolved V gene, and the others are unexplained. The DNA gave D and trimming, while V, J and clone size come from that table. In all, the sample holds about 6,600 clones, and more than 70% of those were seen once. Around a tenth of the sample is taken by the ten largest.

Notes on this clone: The target of this receptor is not known. Per-nucleotide qualities are absent, and no much larger clonotype sits a single base away.

Sequences MNHNS (CDR1) and SASEGT (CDR2) are obtained from the germline V gene. V trim: 7 bases; J trim: 10 bases; unmatched bases: 13. The CDR3 has 14 amino acids, counting the end cysteine and phenylalanine. Here the CDR3 DNA is all that survives: 42 bases in frame from base 1. The donors were limited-stage small-cell lung cancer patients who had surgical resection in Hangzhou, China, between about 2008 and 2020. Every donor went straight to surgery with no preoperative chemotherapy or radiotherapy, and no donor was given immunotherapy either before or after surgery. Each of the roughly 20 patients in the sequenced cohort was a smoker or a heavy second-hand smoker. Adjacent normal lung was collected at least 2 cm from the tumor margin and was confirmed morphologically free of malignant cells by two pathologists. To characterize heterogeneity of the T cell repertoire, the study applied multi-region TCR-beta sequencing to resected limited-stage small-cell lung cancers and to tumor-adjacent lung tissue. The AllPrep DNA/RNA FFPE Kit (Qiagen) was used to extract genomic DNA from the FFPE tissue.

The TCR comes from a woman in her sixties or seventies with small cell lung cancer. Some clones in this sample may be carry-over from other donors' samples. Material for sequencing was normal tissue next to the tumor. The rearrangement combines TRBV6-1 with TRBJ2-3; TRBD2 matches 8 bases in the middle. At the DNA level, the sequence is TGTGCCAGCACGGAGCTAGCGGGCACTATTGCGCAGTATTTT. This yields the protein CASTELAGTIAQYF.